Below, one T cell receptor beta chain is given with its context. What it recognizes is unknown. The libraries of TRB cDNA were constructed through 5' RACE using UMI labels. TCRdb re-called the 5' RACE reads and gives one entry per CDR3 protein, without DNA. Its listing shows about 92,000 distinct CDR3 sequences. The CDR3 runs 15 residues. Per germline, CDR1 MNHNY and CDR2 SVGAGI (reference sequence). This specimen belongs to a study of CXCR3-negative and CXCR3-positive naive CD8 T cells. Across the whole study: Roughly 140 million TRB reads in total, about 1.5 +/- 0.3 million per library.

Study-wide findings and caveats: Greater hydrophobicity was found in TRB CDR3s of CXCR3-positive naive cells than of CXCR3-negative naive cells. Diversity proved comparably high across both naive subsets and much lower in memory CD8+ cells. After cryopreservation, CXCR3 expression dropped partially; most assays used fresh PBMCs. With respect to TRBV-TRBJ usage, naive CXCR3-negative and CXCR3-positive cells were similar; memory differed.

V gene TRBV6-6 combines with J gene TRBJ1-1; TCRdb gives TRBD1 as the D gene, but with no DNA this cannot be confirmed. The receptor comes from a human donor in good health. Some clones in this sample may be carry-over from other donors' samples. The sequencing sample was made of naive CXCR3+ CD8+ T cells from blood. Subset here: CD45RO-CCR7+CD27+CD95- naive CD8+ T cells expressing CXCR3 (TNR3+). The CDR3 protein is CASSYSTGGWTEAFF.